This T cell receptor (beta chain) is drawn from a study of cytomegalovirus exposure and HLA in healthy donors. On the study more broadly: Counted in an early data release were some 81 million unique TCRs from HLA-typed donors. Genotyping of 398 donors showed that 80% to 85% belonged to the Caucasian-associated ancestry cluster.

In the case of this clone: Its specificity is not known.

Primers included in the PCR were 60 Vbeta and 13 Jbeta primers. Sequenced by immunoSEQ multiplex PCR; TCRdb stores in-frame clones only, minus some. The data contain 85,000 to 100,000 clones, around 67% of them singletons. Study results and limitations: Highly shared sequence variants in one cluster were likely a sequencing artifact. In a later analysis, TCR beta V- and J-gene trimming showed a link to a missense DCLRE1C variant.

The CDR3 totals 15 residues. Germline V gene lookup returns CDR1 SGHRS and CDR2 YFSETQ. V was pared by 3 bases and J by 1 base, with 3 bases of the junction left unmatched. The V call is TRBV5-1, the J call TRBJ2-1, with TRBD1 identical over 8 bases. The TCR sequence derives from a human donor in good health. Sequenced input: PBMCs. CDR3 sequence reads: CASSSTGGSYNEQFF. In nucleotides, the CDR3 is TGCGCCAGCAGCTCAACAGGGGGGTCCTACAATGAGCAGTTCTTC.